The rows below give T cell receptor beta chains drawn from one sample of a study of blood T cell repertoires in COVID-19. Sequencing was performed with immunoSEQ multiplex PCR; in TCRdb, only in-frame clones are kept and a portion is missing. The sample carries hundreds of thousands of clones, roughly 92% recorded once. Sample: peripheral blood. All receptors derive from a man aged 55 to 70 with COVID-19, enrolled during active disease. Each CDR3 is given without its conserved first and last residue. D genes are given only for firm matches.

D gene: TRBD1; V gene: TRBV19; CDR3 protein: ASRRQGERTEAF
D gene: TRBD2; V gene: TRBV6-2/TRBV6-3; CDR3 protein: ASSSLAGSSYEQY
D gene: -; V gene: TRBV30; CDR3 protein: AWRAGVRVYGYT
D gene: TRBD2; V gene: TRBV20-1; CDR3 protein: SASRPGGLNNEQF
D gene: -; V gene: TRBV5-1; CDR3 protein: ASSLEGTGNTIY
D gene: TRBD2; V gene: TRBV11-2; CDR3 protein: ASSFEAGGYEQY
D gene: TRBD2; V gene: TRBV6-1; CDR3 protein: ASSGAGGPSGELF
D gene: -; V gene: TRBV7-9; CDR3 protein: ASSHSGSNYEQY
D gene: -; V gene: TRBV6-7; CDR3 protein: ASSYGGGYTDTQY
D gene: -; V gene: TRBV11-2; CDR3 protein: ASSVQGYEQY
D gene: TRBD2; V gene: TRBV24-1; CDR3 protein: ATSDSGLAGDNEQF
D gene: -; V gene: TRBV18; CDR3 protein: ASSPFSGQSYEQY
D gene: TRBD1; V gene: TRBV28; CDR3 protein: ATSENLGPGQGGTLYGYT
D gene: TRBD1; V gene: TRBV5-1; CDR3 protein: ASSAQGQGIKGGYT
D gene: -; V gene: TRBV6-5; CDR3 protein: ASSYTWKGVGYIQY
D gene: -; V gene: TRBV7-9; CDR3 protein: ASSQPGGAGNTIY
D gene: -; V gene: TRBV29-1; CDR3 protein: SVRLSWGSTDTQY
D gene: -; V gene: TRBV6-6; CDR3 protein: ASSLPLSATLQLF
D gene: -; V gene: TRBV5-1; CDR3 protein: ASSPGGLNTGELF
D gene: -; V gene: TRBV29-1; CDR3 protein: SVVRWDKNTEAF
D gene: -; V gene: TRBV5-5; CDR3 protein: ASSLPGGFEQY
D gene: TRBD1; V gene: TRBV19; CDR3 protein: ASRRSTRGLLGNEQF